Following are 21 T cell receptor beta chains from one sample sequenced in a study of technical replicates of blood from a few donors. The method was immunoSEQ multiplex PCR; TCRdb's version includes in-frame clones alone and lacks a portion of them. Of about 80,000 clones in the sample, roughly 91% were seen once. Material for sequencing was T cells isolated from PBMCs. The receptor set was obtained from a human donor in good health.

The rearrangement joins TRBV7-9 to TRBJ2-1, with 10 bases identical to TRBD2. Trimming at V came to 5 bases and at J to 9 bases, leaving 4 bases not matched to a gene. Germline V gene data show CDR1 as SEHNR and CDR2 as FQNEAQ (reference sequence). CDR3 length equals 13 residues. CDR3 nucleotide sequence: TGTGCCAGCAGCGATGGACTAGCGGTTGAGCAGTTCTTC. It yields the protein CASSDGLAVEQFF.

This clone came up a few times. CDR3 DNA sequence: TGTGCCAGCAGACTTAGCAATCAGCCCCAGCATTTT. This translates into CASRLSNQPQHF. This sequence joins TRBV2 and TRBJ1-5; no definite D call. This CDR3 is 12 amino acids long. Germline loops: CDR1 SNHLY, CDR2 FYNNEI. The germline V and J ends were trimmed by 6 bases and 0 bases, with 3 bases remaining between them.

This sequence joins TRBV5-1 and TRBJ2-7, with TRBD2 matching over 7 bases. Trimming removed 3 bases from V and 3 bases from J; junction bases left unmatched: 9. CDR3 length: 15 amino acids. Germline CDR1 SGHRS, CDR2 YFSETQ. The CDR3 loop reads CASSSTPGGFYEQYF. CDR3 in DNA: TGCGCCAGCAGCTCCACACCGGGGGGTTTCTACGAGCAGTACTTC.

The chain has TRBV6-6 and TRBJ1-2; 8 bases match TRBD1. The CDR3 covers 14 residues. CDR1 and CDR2 (germline): MNHNY, SVGAGI (reference sequence). V lost 3 bases, J lost 8 bases, and 8 bases stayed unmatched. The CDR3 DNA is TGTGCCAGCAGTTATGGACAGGGTGGAAGCGGCTACACCTTC. This encodes CASSYGQGGSGYTF.

The rearrangement links TRBV5-1 to TRBJ2-3, with D maybe TRBD1 (6 bases). V was cut by 3 bases and J by 3 bases, with 11 bases left in between. The germline V gene has CDR1 SGHRS and CDR2 YFSETQ. CDR3 size: 14 residues. In nucleotides, the CDR3 is TGCGCCAGCAGCTCAGGGGCTTGGACAGATACGCAGTATTTT. This translates into CASSSGAWTDTQYF.

The chain uses TRBV19 and TRBJ2-2; the match to TRBD2 covers 8 bases. The CDR3 loop spans 21 amino acids. Germline lookup yields CDR1 LNHDA and CDR2 SQIVND (reference sequence). The V gene end was trimmed by 6 bases and the J gene end by 0 bases; junction bases not matched to a gene: 21. CDR3 coding DNA: TGTGCCAGTAGATGGGCAGCGGGAGAAGAGGTACGCCAAACGAACACCGGGGAGCTGTTTTTT. This encodes CASRWAAGEEVRQTNTGELFF.

The chain combines TRBV6-5 with TRBJ2-7; 12 nucleotides match TRBD2. The trim removed 6 bases at V and 4 bases at J, leaving 7 bases unmatched. The CDR3 has 15 amino acids. Germline CDR1 is MNHEY and CDR2 is SVGAGI. The CDR3 protein is CASRTGTSGWYEQYF. The CDR3, as DNA: TGTGCCAGCAGAACCGGGACTAGCGGGTGGTACGAGCAGTACTTC.

This clone has just one count. This chain links TRBV11-2 with TRBJ1-1; D may be TRBD1 (6 bases). The CDR3 is 15 amino acids. Trimming took off 3 bases at V and 1 base at J, with 12 bases between the two ends. Germline V lookup: CDR1 SGHAT, CDR2 FQNNGV. CDR3 sequence: CASSLSGGWNTEAFF. Written as DNA, the CDR3 is TGTGCCAGCAGCTTGAGCGGGGGCTGGAACACTGAAGCTTTCTTT.

The CDR3 spells CASSWGGGPTDTQYF. Written as DNA, the CDR3 is TGTGCCAGCAGTTGGGGGGGAGGGCCAACAGATACGCAGTATTTT. The chain recombines TRBV27 with TRBJ2-3, with 7 bases fitting TRBD2. Germline V gives CDR1 MNHEY, CDR2 SMNVEV (reference sequence). The V and J ends lost 4 bases and 3 bases, in that order; junction bases with no gene match: 7. CDR3 length: 15 amino acids.

The chain is built from TRBV2 and TRBJ1-5; tentatively, D is TRBD1 (5 bases). CDR3 length: 13 amino acids. Trimming stripped 5 bases from V and 6 bases from J, with 11 bases between. The germline gives CDR1 SNHLY, CDR2 FYNNEI. The CDR3 sequence: CASSRSDSQPQHF. The CDR3 DNA reads TGTGCCAGCAGTAGATCAGACAGTCAGCCCCAGCATTTT.

The chain is built from TRBV19 and TRBJ2-7; a possible D gene is TRBD1 (6 bases). V was trimmed by 5 bases and J by 6 bases, leaving 17 bases between them. CDR1 and CDR2 from the germline V gene are LNHDA and SQIVND (reference sequence). There are 14 residues in the CDR3. CDR3 sequence reads: CASSPHRDLREQYF. DNA of the CDR3: TGTGCCAGTAGTCCCCACAGGGACCTACGCGAGCAGTACTTC.

The sample holds many counts of this clone. The chain is built from TRBV5-1 and TRBJ1-1; tentatively, D is TRBD1 (6 bases). Germline values: CDR1 SGHRS, CDR2 YFSETQ. This CDR3 spans 15 amino acids. V was pared by 4 bases and J by 1 base, with 14 bases between. CDR3 nucleotides: TGCGCCAGCAGCCCAAGGACAGACCGGAACACTGAAGCTTTCTTT. Its protein product is CASSPRTDRNTEAFF.

CDR3: CASNKGRDLETQYF. As DNA, the CDR3 is TGTGCCAGCAATAAGGGGAGGGATCTCGAGACCCAGTACTTC. V usage is TRBV27 and J usage is TRBJ2-5; TRBD2 matches 7 bases. Germline V CDR1 and CDR2: MNHEY, SMNVEV (reference sequence). CDR3 size: 14 residues. The V segment lost 7 bases and the J segment 5 bases; nucleotides outside the gene matches: 10.

The chain couples TRBV18 to TRBJ2-3; possibly TRBD2 for D (5 bases). Per the germline V gene, CDR1 is KGHSH and CDR2 is LQKENI. V was pared by 0 bases and J by 5 bases, with 12 bases between. The CDR3 has 15 residues. In DNA form, the CDR3 reads TGTGCCAGCTCACCACCGAATAGCGCGGAAGATACGCAGTATTTT. It codes for CASSPPNSAEDTQYF.

This clone came up a few times. This chain links TRBV9 with TRBJ1-1, with TRBD1 matching over 8 bases. The germline V gene encodes CDR1 SGDLS and CDR2 YYNGEE. Losses at the gene ends were 2 bases for V and 6 bases for J; bases not matched to a gene: 6. CDR3 length: 14 amino acids. CDR3 loop: CASSVGQGNPEAFF. CDR3 DNA: TGTGCCAGCAGCGTCGGACAGGGAAATCCTGAAGCTTTCTTT.

This chain links TRBV25-1 with TRBJ1-5; 7 bases align to TRBD1. This CDR3 contains 13 residues. V lost 4 bases and J lost 6; bases outside the gene matches: 3. Germline assignment: CDR1 MGHDK and CDR2 SYGVNS. CDR3 DNA sequence: TGTGCCAGCAGTGTAGGGGGCGGTCAGCCCCAGCATTTT. Translated, it gives CASSVGGGQPQHF.

The chain has TRBV4-1 and TRBJ2-2, with a tentative D call TRBD1 (6 bases). Trimming took off 0 bases at V and 1 base at J, with 9 bases between the two ends. The CDR3 extends over 16 amino acids. Germline lookup yields CDR1 MGHRA and CDR2 YSYEKL. CDR3 coding DNA: TGCGCCAGCAGCCAAGACTGGGGACAGAACACCGGGGAGCTGTTTTTT. Amino acids: CASSQDWGQNTGELFF.

V and J are TRBV6-1 and TRBJ2-7, with a tentative D call TRBD1 (5 bases). From germline, CDR1 is MNHNS and CDR2 SASEGT. V was shortened by 1 base and J by 5 bases, with 15 bases between the two germline ends. The length of the CDR3 is 15 residues. The CDR3 DNA follows: TGTGCCAGCAGTGAAGACGGCAGGGTATTGAACGAGCAGTACTTC. It encodes CASSEDGRVLNEQYF.

The J gene is TRBJ2-3, the V gene TRBV7-6; 9 positions agree with TRBD2. This CDR3 spans 13 amino acids. V shed 8 bases, J shed 2 bases, and the junction held 2 bases outside the gene matches. The germline gives CDR1 SGHVS, CDR2 FNYEAQ. CDR3 amino acids: CASAGGSTDTQYF. The CDR3 bases are TGTGCCAGCGCGGGAGGGTCCACAGATACGCAGTATTTT.

The rearrangement uses TRBV30 and TRBJ2-7; 8 nucleotides line up with TRBD1. CDR1 and CDR2 from the germline V gene are GTSNPN and SVGIG (reference sequence). There are 14 residues in the CDR3. Trimming removed 4 bases from V and 4 bases from J; junction bases left unmatched: 9. The CDR3 here is CAWKIETGEYEQYF. DNA of the CDR3: TGTGCCTGGAAGATAGAGACAGGGGAGTACGAGCAGTACTTC.

The chain uses TRBV6-5 and TRBJ2-7, with D possibly TRBD1 on 5 matching bases. The V gene's germline CDR1 is MNHEY and CDR2 SVGAGI. The V gene lost 2 bases and the J gene lost 4 bases, with 9 bases spanning the gap. The CDR3 loop spans 13 amino acids. CDR3 amino acids: CASSYDSNYEQYF. For the CDR3, the DNA is TGTGCCAGCAGTTACGACAGTAATTACGAGCAGTACTTC.